This is a list of T cell receptor beta chains from one sample in a study of identifying expanded T cells in peripheral blood. Measured with immunoSEQ multiplex PCR; TCRdb has only the in-frame clones, and not every one. The sample lists approximately 91,000 clones; 88% were seen once. Material for sequencing was blood. These receptors came from a person aged 18 to 75 in good health. Each CDR3 is given with its conserved first and last residue. The order of the fields is D gene, clone size, CDR3 length, J gene, V gene, CDR3 protein, CDR3 DNA. The D gene is left open where the match is weak. Some rows have no size entry. The others give once, few or many, or a class for an expanded clone.

TRBD1 | . | 13 | TRBJ1-6 | TRBV10-2 | CASSEQGRSPLHF | TGCGCCAGCAGTGAACAGGGGCGTTCACCCCTCCACTTT
. | . | 12 | TRBJ2-5 | TRBV29-1 | CSVGGGSETQYF | TGCAGCGTGGGTGGGGGATCAGAGACCCAGTACTTC
. | . | 13 | TRBJ1-1 | TRBV5-4 | CASSLKGNTEAFF | TGTGCCAGCAGCTTGAAAGGTAACACTGAAGCTTTCTTT
. | . | 17 | TRBJ1-1 | TRBV5-4 | CASSLRSGEIMNTEAFF | TGTGCCAGCAGCTTGCGTTCGGGGGAGATCATGAACACTGAAGCTTTCTTT
TRBD2 | . | 14 | TRBJ2-7 | TRBV4-1 | CASSQPSGGYEQYF | TGCGCCAGCAGCCAACCTAGCGGGGGCTACGAGCAGTACTTC
. | few | 15 | TRBJ1-2 | TRBV6-6 | CASSRSPQVPYGYTF | TGTGCCAGCAGTCGCTCCCCACAGGTTCCCTATGGCTACACCTTC
TRBD2 | . | 15 | TRBJ2-5 | TRBV7-3 | CASSLASGPQETQYF | TGTGCCAGCAGCTTGGCTAGCGGGCCCCAAGAGACCCAGTACTTC
. | . | 14 | TRBJ1-5 | TRBV11-3 | CASSSRQHNQPQHF | TGTGCCAGCAGCTCCCGACAGCACAATCAGCCCCAGCATTTT
TRBD1 | . | 16 | TRBJ2-6 | TRBV19 | CASRAQGAGGANVLTF | TGTGCCAGTAGGGCACAGGGGGCAGGAGGGGCCAACGTCCTGACTTTC
TRBD2 | . | 16 | TRBJ2-7 | TRBV7-2 | CASSLSGRGWGGEQYF | TGTGCCAGCAGTCTTAGCGGGAGAGGATGGGGCGGCGAGCAGTACTTC
. | . | 15 | TRBJ1-1 | TRBV4-2 | CASSQDPAGNTEAFF | TGTGCCAGCAGCCAAGATCCCGCAGGGAACACTGAAGCTTTCTTT
. | . | 14 | TRBJ2-5 | TRBV10-2 | CASKRTQAGETQYF | TGCGCCAGCAAAAGGACTCAGGCGGGGGAGACCCAGTACTTC
TRBD1 | once | 12 | TRBJ2-7 | TRBV4-1 | CASGRTGFLPVF | TGCGCCAGCGGAAGGACAGGGTTCCTTCCCGTCTTC
. | . | 15 | TRBJ2-3 | TRBV14 | CASSPRAGATDTQYF | TGTGCCAGCAGCCCCCGGGCAGGAGCCACAGATACGCAGTATTTT
. | . | 12 | TRBJ2-7 | TRBV29-1 | CSVAGSPREQYF | TGCAGCGTTGCTGGGTCCCCCCGGGAGCAGTACTTC
. | . | 17 | TRBJ2-1 | TRBV4-1 | CASSQIKVDWAYNEQFF | TGCGCCAGCAGCCAAATTAAGGTGGATTGGGCTTACAATGAGCAGTTCTTC
TRBD2 | . | 17 | TRBJ2-3 | TRBV11-1 | CASSHGTSGSSTDTQYF | TGTGCCAGCAGCCATGGGACTAGCGGATCTAGCACAGATACGCAGTATTTT
. | . | 14 | TRBJ2-7 | TRBV29-1 | CSVELQGLTYEQYF | TGCAGCGTTGAGCTTCAAGGGTTGACCTACGAGCAGTACTTC
. | . | 16 | TRBJ1-4 | TRBV4-1 | CASSRGAIATNEKLFF | TGCGCCAGCAGCCGGGGGGCAATTGCAACTAATGAAAAACTGTTTTTT
TRBD1 | . | 15 | TRBJ1-2 | TRBV28 | CASSSPYRGRGGYTF | TGTGCCAGCAGCTCCCCCTACAGGGGGCGAGGTGGCTACACCTTC
. | . | 13 | TRBJ1-2 | TRBV4-2 | CASSQGTVAGYTF | TGTGCCAGCAGCCAGGGGACGGTGGCGGGCTACACCTTC
. | . | 14 | TRBJ2-7 | TRBV5-1 | CASSLLGHTYEQYF | TGCGCCAGCAGCCTTTTGGGGCATACCTACGAGCAGTACTTC
. | . | 15 | TRBJ1-5 | TRBV28 | CASRGAQGSYQPQHF | TGTGCCAGCAGGGGAGCGCAGGGGAGTTACCAGCCCCAGCATTTT
. | . | 12 | TRBJ2-2 | TRBV19 | CASSITPGELFF | TGTGCCAGTAGTATCACCCCCGGGGAGCTGTTTTTT
. | . | 14 | TRBJ2-1 | TRBV7-3 | CASSLTQGQDEQFF | TGTGCCAGCAGCTTAACGCAGGGGCAGGATGAGCAGTTCTTC
. | . | 17 | TRBJ2-2 | TRBV19 | CASSISAGTLNTGELFF | TGTGCCAGTAGTATATCGGCAGGGACTCTTAACACCGGGGAGCTGTTTTTT
TRBD1 | . | 14 | TRBJ2-2 | TRBV30 | CAWKGQTIAGELFF | TGTGCCTGGAAGGGACAGACTATAGCCGGGGAGCTGTTTTTT
. | . | 14 | TRBJ1-3 | TRBV29-1 | CSVGLGGAANTIYF | TGCAGCGTGGGGCTCGGAGGGGCGGCAAACACCATATATTTT
. | . | 12 | TRBJ1-6 | TRBV28 | CASSPLGSPLHF | TGTGCCAGCAGTCCCCTAGGGTCACCCCTCCACTTT
TRBD1 | . | 15 | TRBJ1-1 | TRBV15 | CATSRLRQGSTEAFF | TGTGCCACCAGCAGATTGCGACAGGGTAGCACTGAAGCTTTCTTT
. | . | 13 | TRBJ2-2 | TRBV9 | CASSPLSAGELFF | TGTGCCAGCAGCCCCCTCAGTGCCGGGGAGCTGTTTTTT
TRBD2 | few | 12 | TRBJ2-1 | TRBV5-4 | CASSLGAGVRFF | TGTGCCAGCAGCTTGGGGGCGGGAGTTAGGTTCTTC
TRBD2 | . | 16 | TRBJ2-2 | TRBV28 | CASSDPPSGIAGELFF | TGTGCCAGCAGTGACCCCCCTAGCGGGATTGCCGGGGAGCTGTTTTTT
TRBD1 | . | 15 | TRBJ2-3 | TRBV28 | CASSLRQGNADTQYF | TGTGCCAGCAGTCTCCGACAGGGTAATGCAGATACGCAGTATTTT
. | . | 11 | TRBJ2-7 | TRBV20-1 | CSARVYREQYF | TGCAGTGCTAGGGTATACCGCGAGCAGTACTTC
. | . | 13 | TRBJ2-7 | TRBV29-1 | CSVARAASEEQYF | TGCAGCGTTGCGAGGGCAGCCTCTGAGGAGCAGTACTTC
. | . | 14 | TRBJ2-7 | TRBV5-6 | CASSSKVGAGEQYF | TGTGCCAGCAGCTCCAAGGTAGGGGCGGGCGAGCAGTACTTC
. | . | 16 | TRBJ1-1 | TRBV15 | CATSRGRQSGDTEAFF | TGTGCCACCAGCAGAGGAAGACAGTCCGGGGACACTGAAGCTTTCTTT
. | . | 14 | TRBJ1-3 | TRBV28 | CASSFYRAGNTIYF | TGTGCCAGCAGTTTCTACAGGGCTGGAAACACCATATATTTT
. | once | 12 | TRBJ1-5 | TRBV21-1 | CATTSRNQPQHF | TGTGCCACCACAAGCCGGAATCAGCCCCAGCATTTT
. | . | 17 | TRBJ1-5 | TRBV5-1 | CASSLESPGKINQPQHF | TGCGCCAGCAGCTTGGAGTCGCCAGGGAAAATCAATCAGCCCCAGCATTTT
TRBD2 | . | 15 | TRBJ2-7 | TRBV5-5 | CASSRTSGSLYEQYF | TGTGCCAGCAGCCGGACTAGCGGGAGCCTCTACGAGCAGTACTTC